A selection of T cell receptor beta chains follows, all from one sample in a study of Graves' ophthalmopathy and Graves' hyperthyroidism. TCRdb processed the multiplex PCR reads anew with MiXCR; each CDR3 protein has one entry. The table lists about 400,000 distinct CDR3 sequences, approximately 16% of them singletons. Material for sequencing was peripheral blood. These receptors were obtained from a young woman with Graves' ophthalmopathy. CDR3s include the opening cysteine and the closing phenylalanine or tryptophan.

CASSFGSVAGGDQETQYF	TRBV12-3/TRBV12-4	TRBJ2-5
CASSSGTVNNEQFF	TRBV7-8	TRBJ2-1
CASSSNRGLGYEQYF	TRBV5-6	TRBJ2-7
CASSQANTGFKAFF	TRBV4-3	TRBJ1-1
CASSRPLGAGYTF	TRBV11-1	TRBJ1-2
CASSSDRDGGYEQYF	TRBV5-1	TRBJ2-7
CASSLYSYEQYF	TRBV7-2	TRBJ2-7
CASSYTPRGETQYF	TRBV11-1	TRBJ2-5
CASSPQDFYGYTF	TRBV27	TRBJ1-2
CASRTGLAGGRTGELFF	TRBV4-2	TRBJ2-2
CASSSGQGVYEQYF	TRBV6-2/TRBV6-3	TRBJ2-7
CAIRGEVSSVNTEAFF	TRBV10-3	TRBJ1-1
CASIRGQPQHF	TRBV19	TRBJ1-5
CASSPRGLQPQHF	TRBV27	TRBJ1-5
CASSLVLSGETQYF	TRBV6-2/TRBV6-3	TRBJ2-5
CASRGGVGSPLHF	TRBV12-3/TRBV12-4	TRBJ1-6
CSVLTGDGYTF	TRBV29-1	TRBJ1-2
CASSQSVGETQYF	TRBV4-3	TRBJ2-5
CASSPVPGQAPGELFF	TRBV4-3	TRBJ2-2
CSASGTPGANVLTF	TRBV20-1	TRBJ2-6
CASSLNPIYSVSPYEQYF	TRBV11-2	TRBJ2-7
CASSLEGGRGLYEQYF	TRBV5-1	TRBJ2-7
CASSYSENTEAFF	TRBV6-5	TRBJ1-1
CASSDTTGWETQYF	TRBV2	TRBJ2-5
CAWERRFGQGEDGYTF	TRBV30	TRBJ1-2
CASRGVGGGQETQYF	TRBV28	TRBJ2-5
CASSLRDSEVYEQYF	TRBV11-2	TRBJ2-7
CASSRVIQYF	TRBV3-1	TRBJ2-4
CSARQGLEGYEQYF	TRBV20-1	TRBJ2-7
CASQVRLADYYEQYF	TRBV7-3	TRBJ2-7
CAWSNPGPTSGPQHF	TRBV30	TRBJ1-5
CASSGEANTEAFF	TRBV6-4	TRBJ1-1
CASSTRTSGRPHSYEQYF	TRBV11-2	TRBJ2-7
CASSLMGGFGNTIYF	TRBV7-2	TRBJ1-3